This T cell receptor beta chain was retrieved from a study of control samples from healthy donors and cancer patients. Trimming pared 5 bases from V and 1 base from J, leaving 8 bases between. CDR1 MNHEY and CDR2 SVGEGT come from the germline V gene. The CDR3 contains 13 residues. Method: immunoSEQ multiplex PCR; TCRdb's copy keeps in-frame clones and lacks some. The sample lists some 23,000 clones; more than 70% were seen once. The chain employs TRBV6-2 or TRBV6-3 and TRBJ1-1; no reliable D call. The TCR sequence derives from a man aged 55 to 70 with head and neck cancer. The source material was PBMCs. For the CDR3, the DNA is TGTGCCAGCAGTCAGAGGCAGAACACTGAAGCTTTCTTT. Translated, it gives CASSQRQNTEAFF.